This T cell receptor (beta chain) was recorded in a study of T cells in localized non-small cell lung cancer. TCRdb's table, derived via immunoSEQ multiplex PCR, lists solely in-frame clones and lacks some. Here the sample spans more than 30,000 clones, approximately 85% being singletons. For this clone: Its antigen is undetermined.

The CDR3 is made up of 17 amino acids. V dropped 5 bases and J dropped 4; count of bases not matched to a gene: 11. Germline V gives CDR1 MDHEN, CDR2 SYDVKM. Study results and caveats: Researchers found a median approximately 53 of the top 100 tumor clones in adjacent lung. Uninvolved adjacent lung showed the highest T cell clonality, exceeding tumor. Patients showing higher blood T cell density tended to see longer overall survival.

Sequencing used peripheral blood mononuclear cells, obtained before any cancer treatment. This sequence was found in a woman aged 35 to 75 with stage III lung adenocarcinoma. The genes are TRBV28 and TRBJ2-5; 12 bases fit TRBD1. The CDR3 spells CASSTPTGTGGGETQYF. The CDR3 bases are TGTGCCAGCAGTACACCGACCGGGACAGGGGGCGGAGAGACCCAGTACTTC.